The 5 T cell receptor beta chains reported below all come from one sample, sequenced in a study of blood T cell repertoires in COVID-19. TCRdb's table, derived via immunoSEQ multiplex PCR, lists solely in-frame clones and lacks some. Altogether some 270,000 clones are present, roughly 84% being singletons, with the ten largest covering less than 2%. Specimen: peripheral blood. Receptors were obtained from a woman aged 40 to 50 who had recovered from COVID-19.

The chain uses TRBV19 and TRBJ1-3; no clear D gene. The germline V and J ends were trimmed by 3 bases and 0 bases, with 3 bases remaining between them. The CDR3 runs to 13 residues. Germline-derived CDR1 and CDR2 are LNHDA and SQIVND (reference sequence). This CDR3 reads CASSIHSGNTIYF. Here the CDR3 DNA reads TGTGCCAGTAGTATTCACTCTGGAAACACCATATATTTT.

The rearrangement joins TRBV4-1 to TRBJ1-5; D gene unclear. The V gene lost 0 bases and the J gene lost 4 bases, with 4 bases spanning the gap. Germline CDR1 MGHRA, CDR2 YSYEKL. The CDR3 contains 13 residues. This CDR3 reads CASSQERNQPQHF. CDR3 nucleotides: TGCGCCAGCAGCCAAGAGAGGAATCAGCCCCAGCATTTT.

This clone turned up a few times. The chain links TRBV3-1 (or the pseudogene TRBV3-2) to TRBJ1-2; 9 bases align to TRBD1. Germline CDR1 reads LGHDT; CDR2 reads YNNKEL (reference sequence). Trimming at V came to 1 base and at J to 7 bases, leaving 4 bases not matched to a gene. The CDR3 has 14 residues. For the CDR3, the DNA is TGTGCCAGCAGCCAAGGCCGGACAGGGGTTGGCTACACCTTC. This translates into CASSQGRTGVGYTF.

The chain couples TRBV7-2 to TRBJ2-7; TRBD1 aligns across 8 bases. The CDR3 spans 16 residues. Germline-derived CDR1 and CDR2 are SGHTA and FQGNSA. Trimming cost V 3 bases and J 8 bases; bases outside gene matches: 15. In DNA form, the CDR3 reads TGTGCCAGCAGCTTGTTAGGGACAGGCATAGGGGTTAAGCAGTACTTC. Translation: CASSLLGTGIGVKQYF. Looking up the rest from reference TRBV7-2 and TRBJ2-7 gives the full variable domain: GAGVSQSPSNKVTEKGKDVELRCDPISGHTALYWYRQSLGQGLEFLIYFQGNSAPDKSGLPSDRFSAERTGGSVSTLTIQRTQQEDSAVYLCASSLLGTGIGVKQYFGPGTRLTVT.

This chain connects TRBV14 to TRBJ2-1; TRBD2 aligns across 9 bases. The CDR3 runs 17 residues. Germline trimming cut 3 bases from V and 6 bases from J; bases unmatched to any gene: 12. Looked up from germline, CDR1 is SGHDN and CDR2 is FVKESK. The CDR3 nucleotides read TGTGCCAGCAGCCATCCTCCGGGACTAGCTATTTCCAATGAGCAGTTCTTC. It translates to CASSHPPGLAISNEQFF.